These T cell receptor beta chains were read from a single sample in a study of breast tumors, draining lymph nodes, adjacent tissues. Each CDR3 protein gets one entry after TCRdb re-called the multiplex PCR reads with MiXCR. The table shows over 200,000 distinct CDR3 sequences, with 30% to 35% occurring only once. Sequencing was done on a sample of axillary lymph node tissue. These receptors were collected from a female donor with breast cancer. Some clones in this sample may be carry-over from other donors' samples. The CDR3 runs from the conserved cysteine through the conserved F or W. The D gene is left open where the match is weak. Expanded clones get a size class; other rows say once, few or many, or leave the size out.

DNA	CDR3	size	D	length	J	V
TGTGCCAGCAGCCAGAGAGGGGCAGACTCTGGAAACACCATATATTTT	CASSQRGADSGNTIYF	many	NA	16	TRBJ1-3	TRBV5-4
TGCAGTGCTAGAGACGACCGGGACAGGGGGGTTCAGAGCTCCTATAATTCACCCCTCCACTTT	CSARDDRDRGVQSSYNSPLHF	NA	TRBD1	21	TRBJ1-6	TRBV20-1
TGTGCCAGCCGCACAGGTGGGTTGTCGGCGGAAGAGACCCAGTACTTC	CASRTGGLSAEETQYF	NA	NA	16	TRBJ2-5	TRBV27
TGTGCCTCCGGGACAGGGTCCTACGAGCAGTACTTC	CASGTGSYEQYF	many	TRBD1	12	TRBJ2-7	TRBV5-5
TGCGCCAGCAGCCCAAACCAAGAGACCCACTACTTC	CASSPNQETHYF	few	NA	12	TRBJ2-5	TRBV5-1
TGCGCCAGCAACGGAGGGGGCACCTACGAGCAGTACTTC	CASNGGGTYEQYF	many	NA	13	TRBJ2-7	TRBV10-2
TGTGCCAGCAGTGCGGACAGTACACCCTACGAGCAGTACTTC	CASSADSTPYEQYF	many	NA	14	TRBJ2-7	TRBV12-3/TRBV12-4
TGTGCCAGCAGTGAATCGGGGGGCGGCAATCAGCCCCAGCATTTT	CASSESGGGNQPQHF	many	NA	15	TRBJ1-5	TRBV25-1
TGTGCCAGCGGGCTAGCGGGACTTAGCACAGATACGCAGTATTTT	CASGLAGLSTDTQYF	many	TRBD2	15	TRBJ2-3	TRBV7-3
TGTGCCAGCAGTTTCCGGGCTTACGAGCAGTACTTC	CASSFRAYEQYF	few	NA	12	TRBJ2-7	TRBV28
TGTGCCAGCACTGGAGGTAATTCACCCCTCCACTTT	CASTGGNSPLHF	many	NA	12	TRBJ1-6	TRBV5-5
TGTGCCAGCAACGCAGGAGGAGGATCACCCCTCCACTTT	CASNAGGGSPLHF	many	NA	13	TRBJ1-6	TRBV6-6
TGCGCCACCCGACAGGGAACCTATGGCTACACCTTC	CATRQGTYGYTF	many	TRBD1	12	TRBJ1-2	TRBV4-1
TGTGCCAGCAGCTTGGGGCCGGGGTCCCAAGAGACCCAGTACTTC	CASSLGPGSQETQYF	NA	NA	15	TRBJ2-5	TRBV5-6
TGTGCCAGCAGAAAACGCGGAACGCCCTACAATGAGCAGTTCTTC	CASRKRGTPYNEQFF	few	NA	15	TRBJ2-1	TRBV28
TGTGCCAGCAGTCGCGCCGGCTACGAGCAGTACTTC	CASSRAGYEQYF	few	NA	12	TRBJ2-7	TRBV6-5
TGTGCCAGCAGTTACGTTGGGACTGGGGCCAACGTCCTGACTTTC	CASSYVGTGANVLTF	many	NA	15	TRBJ2-6	TRBV6-5
TGCGCCAGCAGCTTGGACGGCAGCCGGAATCAGCCCCAGCATTTT	CASSLDGSRNQPQHF	many	NA	15	TRBJ1-5	TRBV5-1
TGCGCCAGCAGCCGGTCTCCACTACTAGCGGGGGGGTCCTACAATGAGCAGTTCTTC	CASSRSPLLAGGSYNEQFF	few	TRBD2	19	TRBJ2-1	TRBV4-3